This T cell receptor beta chain was captured by sequencing in a study of monozygotic twins with cystic fibrosis. Findings and caveats of the study: Low clonality (median about 0.0095) suggested a mostly naive repertoire. Co-twins had the most similar V usage for 13 of 16 pairs, J for 8. No link emerged between shared CDR3 counts and age, concordance or severity.

Turning to this clone: Its antigen is unknown.

Method: immunoSEQ multiplex PCR; TCRdb's copy keeps in-frame clones and lacks some. The sample records around 11,000 clones, around 97% being singletons. Germline lookup yields CDR1 SEHNR and CDR2 FQNEAQ (reference sequence). Trimming took off 2 bases at V and 7 bases at J, with 14 bases between the two ends. The CDR3 runs 15 residues. Sequencing was performed on blood. The receptor's source is a boy between 10 and 17 years old with cystic fibrosis. The rearrangement uses TRBV7-9 and TRBJ1-4, with D possibly being TRBD1 (6 bases). The chain's CDR3 is CASSLFGGRGEKLFF. The CDR3 nucleotides are TGTGCCAGCAGCTTATTCGGGGGGCGCGGTGAAAAACTGTTTTTT.